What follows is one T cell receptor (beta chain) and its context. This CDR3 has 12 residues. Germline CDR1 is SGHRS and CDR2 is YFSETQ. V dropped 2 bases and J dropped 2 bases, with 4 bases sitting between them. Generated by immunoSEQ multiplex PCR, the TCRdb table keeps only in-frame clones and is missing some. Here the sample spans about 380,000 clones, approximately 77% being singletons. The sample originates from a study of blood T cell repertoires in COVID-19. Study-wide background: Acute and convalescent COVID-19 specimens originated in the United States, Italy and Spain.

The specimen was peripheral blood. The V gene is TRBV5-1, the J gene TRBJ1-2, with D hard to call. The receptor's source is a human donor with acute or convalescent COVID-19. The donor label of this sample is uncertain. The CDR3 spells CASSFQNYGYTF. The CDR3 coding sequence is TGCGCCAGCAGCTTCCAAAACTATGGCTACACCTTC. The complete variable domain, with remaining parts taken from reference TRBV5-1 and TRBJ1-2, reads KAGVTQTPRYLIKTRGQQVTLSCSPISGHRSVSWYQQTPGQGLQFLFEYFSETQRNKGNFPGRFSGRQFSNSRSEMNVSTLELGDSALYLCASSFQNYGYTFGSGTRLTVV.